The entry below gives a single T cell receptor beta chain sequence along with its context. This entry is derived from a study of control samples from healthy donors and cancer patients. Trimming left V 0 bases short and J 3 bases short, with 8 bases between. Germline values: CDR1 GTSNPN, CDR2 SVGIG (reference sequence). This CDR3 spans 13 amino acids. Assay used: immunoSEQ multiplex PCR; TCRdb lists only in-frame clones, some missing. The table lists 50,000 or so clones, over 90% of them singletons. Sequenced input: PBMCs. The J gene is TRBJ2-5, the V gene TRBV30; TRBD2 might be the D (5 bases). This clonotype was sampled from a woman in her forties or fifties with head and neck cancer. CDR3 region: CAWSVSGKETQYF. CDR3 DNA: TGTGCCTGGAGTGTCTCCGGGAAAGAGACCCAGTACTTC. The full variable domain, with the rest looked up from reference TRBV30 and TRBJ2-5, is SQTIHQWPATLVQPVGSPLSLECTVEGTSNPNLYWYRQAAGRGLQLLFYSVGIGQISSEVPQNLSASRPQDRQFILSSKKLLLSDSGFYLCAWSVSGKETQYFGPGTRLLVL.